These 9 T cell receptor beta chains were sequenced from one sample in a study of T cell responses to AZD1222 COVID-19 vaccine. Method: immunoSEQ multiplex PCR; TCRdb's copy keeps in-frame clones and lacks some. The sample records approximately 170,000 clones, 75% to 90% being singletons. The input for sequencing was peripheral blood, taken on day 0 of AZD1222 vaccination. The receptor set was obtained from an adult in good health.

The genes are TRBV6-1 and TRBJ2-7, with D possibly being TRBD2 (5 bases). The V and J ends lost 0 bases and 6 bases respectively, with 15 bases between them. The CDR3 totals 15 residues. CDR1 and CDR2 from the germline V gene are MNHNS and SASEGT. The CDR3 DNA follows: TGTGCCAGCAGTGAAGCGGCGGTACGAGGGAGCGAGCAGTACGTC. Residues: CASSEAAVRGSEQYV.

The rearrangement uses TRBV6-8 and TRBJ2-7; 7 nucleotides match TRBD2. The length of the CDR3 is 17 residues. V was clipped by 8 bases and J by 4 bases; unmatched bases: 20. Looked up from germline, CDR1 is MNHGY and CDR2 is SAAAGT. CDR3 in amino acids: CASPGSWSGKFSYEQYV. The DNA for the CDR3 is TGTGCCAGCCCGGGTAGTTGGAGCGGGAAATTCTCGTACGAGCAGTACGTC.

The chain carries TRBV5-4 and TRBJ1-2; D is uncertain. The CDR3 is 15 residues long. V was pared by 9 bases and J by 0 bases, with 18 bases between. Germline CDR1 SGHNT, CDR2 YYREEE (reference sequence). The CDR3 spells CATNAFDIPNYGYTF. The CDR3 region has the DNA TGTGCCACCAACGCTTTTGACATCCCTAACTATGGCTACACCTTC.

This chain uses TRBV15 with TRBJ1-6, with D tentatively TRBD1 (5 bases). This CDR3 comprises 15 residues. Trimming removed 0 bases at V and 9 bases at J, with 12 bases between. Per the germline V gene, CDR1 is LNHNV and CDR2 is YYDKDF (reference sequence). CDR3 sequence: CATSRDDSSSSPLHF. In nucleotides, the CDR3 is TGTGCCACCAGCAGAGATGACAGTTCAAGTTCACCCCTCCACTTT.

The chain uses TRBV6-5 and TRBJ2-1, with TRBD1 identical over 10 bases. Germline-derived CDR1 and CDR2 are MNHEY and SVGAGI. The CDR3 loop spans 14 amino acids. Trimming removed 6 bases from V and 4 bases from J; junction bases left unmatched: 3. CDR3 sequence: CASSPGQGYNEQFF. CDR3 DNA sequence: TGTGCCAGCAGCCCGGGACAGGGGTACAATGAGCAGTTCTTC.

The genes are TRBV27 and TRBJ2-4; 7 bases match TRBD2. With V trimmed by 7 bases and J by 0 bases, 6 bases remained unmatched. The CDR3 sequence is 15 residues long. Germline V gives CDR1 MNHEY, CDR2 SMNVEV (reference sequence). CDR3 nucleotide sequence: TGTGCCAGCACTCCGGGGGGAAAAGCCAAAAACATTCAGTACTTC. This translates into CASTPGGKAKNIQYF.

DNA of the CDR3: TGTGCCAGCAGCTTAAGCGGGGGGGAGAAAGATACGCAGTATTTT. Encoded protein: CASSLSGGEKDTQYF. The chain recombines TRBV7-3 with TRBJ2-3, with 9 bases fitting TRBD2. Germline-derived CDR1 and CDR2 are SGHTA and FQGTGA. CDR3 size: 15 residues. Trimming removed 1 base from V and 5 bases from J; junction bases left unmatched: 4.

This sequence joins TRBV10-2 and TRBJ1-3; D unclear. The CDR3 contains 12 residues. Trimming left V 7 bases short and J 4 bases short, with 8 bases between. Germline V gives CDR1 WSHSY, CDR2 SAAADI. CDR3: CASTDAGNTIYF. CDR3 DNA sequence: TGCGCCAGCACCGATGCCGGAAACACCATATATTTT.

The chain has TRBV7-2 and TRBJ2-7; D call uncertain. With 3 bases removed from V and 0 bases from J, the gap between germline ends came to 6 bases. Germline values: CDR1 SGHTA, CDR2 FQGNSA. The CDR3 extends over 13 amino acids. This CDR3 is CASSFLYSYEQYF. CDR3 DNA sequence: TGTGCCAGCAGCTTTTTATACTCCTACGAGCAGTACTTC.